The 12 T cell receptor beta chains reported below all come from one sample, sequenced in a study of cytomegalovirus exposure and HLA in healthy donors. Both 60 Vbeta primers and 13 Jbeta primers went into the PCR. Clones were read by immunoSEQ multiplex PCR, and TCRdb kept only the in-frame ones, dropping some. The repertoire holds some 100,000 clones, 85% to 90% seen once, with approximately 4% in the top ten. Sequencing was done on a sample of PBMCs. The origin of the receptors is a man younger than 40 in good health and CMV-seronegative.

The chain has TRBV30 and TRBJ2-5, with D perhaps matching TRBD1 (6 bases). Germline CDR1 and CDR2: GTSNPN and SVGIG (reference sequence). The CDR3 length is 15 residues. V dropped 3 bases and J dropped 0 bases, with 14 bases sitting between them. CDR3 DNA sequence: TGTGCCTGGAGGGCCGGCGAGGGGGACCAAGAGACCCAGTACTTC. Translated: CAWRAGEGDQETQYF.

The chain has TRBV18 and TRBJ2-5; no clear D. Trimming pared 2 bases from V and 3 bases from J, leaving 7 bases between. Germline V lookup: CDR1 KGHSH, CDR2 LQKENI. This CDR3 is built from 13 residues. The CDR3 is CASSPFSKETQYF. DNA for the CDR3: TGTGCCAGCTCACCATTCAGTAAAGAGACCCAGTACTTC.

This clone was seen only a few times. The chain links TRBV7-9 to TRBJ1-1; TRBD1 matches 10 bases. V shed 6 bases and J 7 bases; nucleotides not matched to a gene: 14. The CDR3 has 16 amino acids. CDR1 is SEHNR and CDR2 is FQNEAQ in the germline V gene (reference sequence). For the CDR3, the DNA is TGTGCCAGCAGGACGCCGGGACAGGGGTCTTTCTTTGAAGCTTTCTTT. Encoded protein: CASRTPGQGSFFEAFF.

This clone was counted a single time. The chain joins TRBV11-2 to TRBJ2-2; 9 nucleotides align to TRBD1. The CDR3 is made up of 14 amino acids. V trimming: 4 bases; J trimming: 5 bases; junction bases outside the gene matches: 2. Germline CDR1 is SGHAT and CDR2 is FQNNGV. CDR3 DNA: TGTGCCAGCAGCTCAGGGACAGGGACCGGGGAGCTGTTTTTT. Protein: CASSSGTGTGELFF.

The V and J genes are TRBV10-2 and TRBJ2-3; possibly TRBD2 for D (5 bases). The CDR3 runs 17 residues. V dropped 0 bases and J dropped 1 base, with 14 bases sitting between them. Germline V CDR1 and CDR2: WSHSY, SAAADI. The CDR3 nucleotides read TGCGCCAGCAGTGAGTCGAGAGGGCGCCCCGGCACAGATACGCAGTATTTT. Its translation is CASSESRGRPGTDTQYF.

V and J are TRBV27 and TRBJ1-6; 7 bases match TRBD1. With V trimmed by 4 bases and J by 9 bases, 6 bases remained unmatched. Germline V lookup: CDR1 MNHEY, CDR2 SMNVEV (reference sequence). This CDR3 is 14 amino acids long. The chain's CDR3 is CASSSYRGSSPLHF. The DNA for the CDR3 is TGTGCCAGCAGTTCCTACAGGGGCAGTTCACCCCTCCACTTT.

With respect to this clone: Other DNA sequences in this specimen translate into the identical CDR3. This sequence joins TRBV5-1 and TRBJ1-1, with D perhaps TRBD1 (6 bases). V lost 2 bases and J lost 1, with 9 bases in between. Germline CDR1 and CDR2: SGHRS and YFSETQ. This CDR3 contains 14 residues. CDR3 amino acids: CASSLLGQNTEAFF. CDR3 DNA: TGCGCCAGCAGCTTATTGGGACAGAACACTGAAGCTTTCTTT.

The rearrangement links TRBV27 to TRBJ2-3, with 12 bases that match TRBD2. The CDR3 is 16 residues long. The V gene end was trimmed by 5 bases and the J gene end by 3 bases; junction bases not matched to a gene: 6. Per germline, CDR1 MNHEY and CDR2 SMNVEV (reference sequence). The CDR3 DNA is TGTGCCAGCAGTCCTAGCGGGAGGGCCAGAACAGATACGCAGTATTTT. Translating it yields CASSPSGRARTDTQYF.

In this sample, this clone turned up once. This rearrangement joins TRBV28 to TRBJ1-2; a weak D match, TRBD1 (6 bases). V was pared by 6 bases and J by 3 bases, with 23 bases between. Germline CDR1 reads MDHEN; CDR2 reads SYDVKM. The CDR3 has 17 residues. The CDR3 DNA reads as TGTGCCAGCAGCCCCTCATGGGACACAGAGGCACACTATGGCTACACCTTC. This encodes CASSPSWDTEAHYGYTF.

This clone was seen more than once but under ten times. V gene TRBV2 combines with J gene TRBJ2-2, with D possibly matching TRBD1 (6 bases). Looked up from germline, CDR1 is SNHLY and CDR2 is FYNNEI. CDR3 length: 13 residues. Trimming cost V 10 bases and J 4 bases, with 13 bases left between them. CDR3 nucleotides: TGTGCCACGAAGGACAGACTCACCGGGGAGCTGTTTTTT. Translated: CATKDRLTGELFF.

This clone appeared a few times. J is TRBJ2-6 and V is TRBV6-4; D not resolved. Germline V gene lookup returns CDR1 MRHNA and CDR2 SNTAGT. This CDR3 has 12 amino acids. The V end was cut by 10 bases, the J end by 1 base, with 5 bases between. CDR3 residues: CATGSGANVLTF. The CDR3 DNA reads TGTGCCACAGGTTCTGGGGCCAACGTCCTGACTTTC.

The chain has TRBV19 and TRBJ2-1, with 8 positions matching TRBD2. Germline assignment: CDR1 LNHDA and CDR2 SQIVND (reference sequence). V lost 6 bases and J lost 0; bases outside the gene matches: 10. The CDR3 contains 17 residues. CDR3 nucleotide sequence: TGTGCCAGTAGCGGGGGGGCCCTAATTCACTCCTACAATGAGCAGTTCTTC. This sequence encodes CASSGGALIHSYNEQFF.